This TCR beta chain is from a study of Graves' ophthalmopathy and Graves' hyperthyroidism. Overall study: Peripheral blood was obtained at first diagnosis, ahead of any treatment.

Germline CDR1 is SGDLS and CDR2 is YYNGEE. V shed 3 bases, J shed 7 bases, and the junction held 10 bases outside the gene matches. The CDR3 sequence is 16 residues long. Excluded were patients with other autoimmune diseases, uncontrolled infections, pregnancy or lactation. The authors used Ficoll-Paque density gradient centrifugation to separate PBMCs. The input was about 10 ml of fresh peripheral blood. Amplified material comprised TCR beta CDR3 regions derived from RNA transcripts. HTBI-primed first-round RT-PCR preceded second-round multiplex PCR. From the multiplex PCR reads, TCRdb called clonotypes with MiXCR, one entry per CDR3 protein. The table includes about 740,000 distinct CDR3 sequences, roughly 41% detected once.

The clonotype originates from an adult man with Graves' ophthalmopathy. The source material was peripheral blood. The chain joins TRBV9 to TRBJ2-7; 13 bases match TRBD2. Here the CDR3 reads CASSGHGGLAGVEQYF. In DNA form, the CDR3 reads TGTGCCAGCAGCGGGCATGGAGGACTAGCGGGAGTTGAGCAGTACTTC.